This record concerns one TCR beta chain sequence. The antigen is undetermined. The source of the sample is a study of T cell repertoires in cytomegalovirus infection. Background on the study: Alongside well-studied HLA-B-restricted CMV epitopes, recently identified HLA-C-restricted CMV epitopes were also used. General observations from the study: CMV carriers with the relevant HLA were identified by cumulative public TCR beta family frequency. CMV-specific HLA-C-restricted TCR beta clonotypes dominated the ex vivo response.

TCRdb called the reads again in MiXCR, with one record for every CDR3 protein. In the table there are around 500,000 distinct CDR3 sequences, under 45% of which are singletons. Germline V gene sequence: CDR1 MGHRA, CDR2 YSYEKL. This CDR3 has 15 residues. V shed 3 bases, J shed 5 bases, and the junction held 3 bases outside the gene matches. The origin of this receptor is a human donor in good health (CMV status not recorded). Some clones in this sample may be carry-over from other donors' samples. Here the sequenced sample was cultured PBMCs, taken from culture after CMV antigen stimulation. The genes are TRBV4-1 and TRBJ2-5; the match to TRBD2 covers 13 bases. The DNA of the CDR3 is TGCGCCAGCAGCCAGGGGACTAGCGGGATGGAGACCCAGTACTTC. Translating it yields CASSQGTSGMETQYF.